Each of the 16 T cell receptor beta chains below was sequenced from the same sample in a study of brain T cells in children with intractable seizures. Method: immunoSEQ multiplex PCR; TCRdb's copy keeps in-frame clones and lacks some. Of about 340,000 clones listed, nearly 95% are singletons. Noted time point: blood from clinic visit 5 months post-surgery; TSC patient then seizure free. The sample here was peripheral blood, taken approximately 5 months after surgery. The receptor source for this set is a boy under two years old with tuberous sclerosis and intractable seizures.

The gene calls are TRBV5-1 and TRBJ1-2; 8 nucleotides agree with TRBD1. The germline V gene has CDR1 SGHRS and CDR2 YFSETQ. This CDR3 is 14 amino acids long. V was clipped by 5 bases and J by 1 base; unmatched bases: 4. This chain's CDR3 is CASRTGGDNYGYTF. In DNA, the CDR3 is TGCGCCAGCAGAACAGGGGGGGATAACTATGGCTACACCTTC.

This chain connects TRBV7-3 to TRBJ2-5; 8 bases line up with TRBD2. The ends lost 1 base at V and 6 bases at J; junction bases unmatched: 7. The CDR3 length is 15 residues. Per the germline V gene, CDR1 is SGHTA and CDR2 is FQGTGA. The CDR3 sequence is CASSLNRGGFQTQYF. The CDR3 DNA reads as TGTGCCAGCAGCTTAAACCGGGGGGGTTTTCAGACCCAGTACTTC.

The CDR3 loop reads CATSDLTRQGTDTQYF. The CDR3 nucleotides read TGTGCCACCAGTGATTTGACTAGGCAAGGCACAGATACGCAGTATTTT. The chain uses TRBV24-1 and TRBJ2-3; maybe TRBD2 (5 bases). V lost 0 bases, J lost 1 base, and 10 bases lay in between. CDR1 KGHDR and CDR2 SFDVKD come from the germline V gene. CDR3 size: 16 residues.

The genes are TRBV6-5 and TRBJ2-7, with 10 bases that match TRBD2. In germline, CDR1 is MNHEY, CDR2 SVGAGI. V was pared by 6 bases and J by 6 bases, with 5 bases of the junction left unmatched. The CDR3 is made up of 13 amino acids. The CDR3 DNA reads TGTGCCAGCAGGCCAGCGGGGGGGCGCGAGCAGTACTTC. It is translated as CASRPAGGREQYF.

The chain employs TRBV7-9 and TRBJ2-7; D perhaps matches TRBD1 (6 bases). CDR3 length equals 14 residues. V lost 6 bases to trimming and J lost 0 bases, with 12 bases between them. Germline lookup yields CDR1 SEHNR and CDR2 FQNEAQ (reference sequence). In DNA form, the CDR3 reads TGTGCCAGCAGTCAGGACAGAGACTCCTACGAGCAGTACTTC. It yields the protein CASSQDRDSYEQYF. Complete variable domain (other parts from reference TRBV7-9 and TRBJ2-7): DTGVSQNPRHKITKRGQNVTFRCDPISEHNRLYWYRQTLGQGPEFLTYFQNEAQLEKSRLLSDRFSAERPKGSFSTLEIQRTEQGDSAMYLCASSQDRDSYEQYFGPGTRLTVT.

The V and J genes are TRBV7-8 and TRBJ2-1; a weak D match, TRBD2 (6 bases). The CDR3 consists of 15 residues. From germline, CDR1 is SGHVS and CDR2 FQNEAQ. The V end lost 4 bases, the J end lost 8 bases, and 18 bases lay between the germline ends. The CDR3 loop reads CASSSRLGLGDEQFF. The CDR3 DNA follows: TGTGCCAGCAGCTCTAGACTAGGGTTAGGAGATGAGCAGTTCTTC.

The genes are TRBV18 and TRBJ2-1; D is possibly TRBD2 (6 bases). V lost 2 bases to trimming and J lost 7 bases, with 12 bases between them. The CDR3 is made up of 14 amino acids. Germline V CDR1 and CDR2: KGHSH, LQKENI. The CDR3 sequence is CASSPNDLANEQFF. CDR3 nucleotides: TGTGCCAGCTCACCAAATGATCTAGCGAATGAGCAGTTCTTC.

The genes are TRBV24-1 and TRBJ1-2; the match to TRBD1 covers 8 bases. The CDR3 length is 17 residues. With 4 bases clipped from V and 1 base from J, the junction kept 10 bases outside the gene matches. The germline V gene encodes CDR1 KGHDR and CDR2 SFDVKD. CDR3: CATSDADRASLNYGYTF. CDR3 coding DNA: TGTGCCACCAGTGACGCGGACAGGGCGTCCCTTAACTATGGCTACACCTTC.

The rearrangement links TRBV19 to TRBJ2-3; TRBD2 is a possible D gene (6 bases). CDR3 size: 14 residues. The V end was cut by 5 bases, the J end by 3 bases, with 12 bases between. Germline V gene sequence: CDR1 LNHDA, CDR2 SQIVND (reference sequence). The CDR3 loop is CASSSVGGTDTQYF. CDR3 DNA sequence: TGTGCCAGTAGTTCGGTGGGGGGAACAGATACGCAGTATTTT. Full variable domain (remainder filled in from reference TRBV19 and TRBJ2-3): DGGITQSPKYLFRKEGQNVTLSCEQNLNHDAMYWYRQDPGQGLRLIYYSQIVNDFQKGDIAEGYSVSREKKESFPLTVTSAQKNPTAFYLCASSSVGGTDTQYFGPGTRLTVL.

The chain links TRBV19 to TRBJ2-7; TRBD1 matches at 12 bases. The CDR3 spans 16 residues. The germline CDR1 and CDR2 sequences are LNHDA and SQIVND (reference sequence). V lost 5 bases, J lost 5 bases, and 10 bases stayed unmatched. The chain's CDR3 is CASSLSGTGGGNEQYF. The DNA of the CDR3 is TGTGCCAGTAGTCTCTCCGGGACAGGGGGCGGAAACGAGCAGTACTTC.

V and J are TRBV7-9 and TRBJ1-1, with a possible D match to TRBD1 (5 bases). The CDR3 is made up of 14 amino acids. CDR1 is SEHNR, CDR2 FQNEAQ, per germline (reference sequence). Trimming pared 3 bases from V and 4 bases from J, leaving 12 bases between. The CDR3 spells CASSLTGDATEAFF. The CDR3 DNA follows: TGTGCCAGCAGCTTGACCGGGGACGCCACTGAAGCTTTCTTT. Supplemented by reference TRBV7-9 and TRBJ1-1, the full variable domain reads DTGVSQNPRHKITKRGQNVTFRCDPISEHNRLYWYRQTLGQGPEFLTYFQNEAQLEKSRLLSDRFSAERPKGSFSTLEIQRTEQGDSAMYLCASSLTGDATEAFFGQGTRLTVV.

The chain combines TRBV6-5 with TRBJ2-7; D call uncertain. There are 14 residues in the CDR3. V was pared by 7 bases and J by 5 bases, with 18 bases between. Germline CDR1 and CDR2: MNHEY and SVGAGI. This CDR3 reads CASTSPGQVHEQYF. CDR3 nucleotides: TGTGCCAGCACTTCTCCCGGGCAGGTCCACGAGCAGTACTTC.

The chain couples TRBV19 to TRBJ2-3; D ambiguous. Trimming took 8 bases from V and 3 from J, leaving 12 bases between them. The CDR3 consists of 13 residues. Per germline, CDR1 LNHDA and CDR2 SQIVND (reference sequence). CDR3 bases: TGTGCCAGTGGCCAAGCCGGAACAGATACGCAGTATTTT. This encodes CASGQAGTDTQYF. Supplemented by reference TRBV19 and TRBJ2-3, the full variable domain reads DGGITQSPKYLFRKEGQNVTLSCEQNLNHDAMYWYRQDPGQGLRLIYYSQIVNDFQKGDIAEGYSVSREKKESFPLTVTSAQKNPTAFYLCASGQAGTDTQYFGPGTRLTVL.

This sequence joins TRBV12-3 or TRBV12-4 and TRBJ1-2; 7 nucleotides match TRBD1. The trim removed 6 bases at V and 5 bases at J, leaving 3 bases unmatched. CDR3 length: 12 amino acids. This CDR3 reads CASRIQGYGYTF. CDR3 DNA sequence: TGTGCCAGCAGGATACAGGGGTATGGCTACACCTTC.

The chain combines TRBV5-1 with TRBJ2-1; D perhaps matches TRBD2 (6 bases). CDR1 SGHRS and CDR2 YFSETQ come from the germline V gene. This CDR3 has 18 amino acids. V lost 4 bases and J lost 2, with 22 bases in between. The CDR3 region is CASSRYPLTSYTYNEQFF. Here the CDR3 DNA reads TGCGCCAGCAGCCGATATCCACTTACTAGCTACACCTACAATGAGCAGTTCTTC.

The J gene is TRBJ2-5, the V gene TRBV5-4, with D possibly TRBD1 on 5 matching bases. The germline V gene encodes CDR1 SGHNT and CDR2 YYREEE (reference sequence). Trimming shortened V by 0 bases and J by 5 bases, and 17 bases separated the two germline ends. The CDR3 is made up of 16 amino acids. CDR3 region: CASSLAFSRGPETQYF. The DNA of the CDR3 is TGTGCCAGCAGCTTGGCCTTTAGTAGGGGTCCGGAGACCCAGTACTTC.